This T cell receptor beta chain was found in a study of blood T cell repertoires in COVID-19. About the research overall: Sample material is recorded as cDNA or gDNA derived from T cells, B-cell-depleted T cells, or PBMCs.

Original methodology: Quantification of nucleated cells was approximated via reference gene primer amplification. The protocol was immunoSEQ multiplex PCR, while the TCRdb copy is restricted to in-frame clones and leaves out a portion. For V, J and clone size, that table is used; D and trimming come from the DNA. The table lists 200,000 to 250,000 clones, roughly 85% of them singletons. This CDR3 has 18 amino acids. From germline, CDR1 is SGHTA and CDR2 FQGNSA. V trimming: 4 bases; J trimming: 1 base; junction bases outside the gene matches: 11. The TCR sequence derives from a woman between 40 and 55 years old with acute COVID-19. The chain uses TRBV7-2 and TRBJ2-4, with 9 nucleotides matching TRBD2. Sequencing was done on a sample of PBMCs or T cells enriched from blood (not recorded which). CDR3 in amino acids: CASSSTREGPLAKNIQYF. CDR3 sequence (DNA): TGTGCCAGCAGCTCCACGCGGGAGGGCCCTCTCGCCAAAAACATTCAGTACTTC.